The T cell receptor beta chain under discussion was sequenced for a study of blood T cells in healthy people across ages. The study, taken as a whole, reports: Diversity figures based on one million T cells were deemed too low. The study found more naive CD4+ cells and higher diversity in long-lived than aged donors.

With 5 bases removed from V and 4 bases from J, the gap between germline ends came to 23 bases. Germline CDR1 MNHEY, CDR2 SMNVEV (reference sequence). The CDR3 covers 17 residues. This clonotype was detected once. No antigen is known for it. A second 7 to 11 cycle PCR used barcoded and J-beta primers. MiXCR, run by TCRdb on the 5' RACE reads, gives a single entry per CDR3 protein. Of approximately 760,000 distinct CDR3 sequences in the sample, more than 20% are singletons; the top ten hold 8% to 10%. These data were also filed under a second study, of T cells of mothers and their children. That study adds: A few healthy Caucasian mothers and their six children donated.

The chain couples TRBV27 to TRBJ1-1, with D perhaps TRBD1 (6 bases). Sequenced: blood. The receptor's source is a boy between 10 and 17 years old in good health. CDR3 protein: CASSALQGPLGSTEAFF. In DNA, the CDR3 is TGTGCCAGCAGTGCCCTTCAGGGGCCCTTGGGGAGCACTGAAGCTTTCTTT.